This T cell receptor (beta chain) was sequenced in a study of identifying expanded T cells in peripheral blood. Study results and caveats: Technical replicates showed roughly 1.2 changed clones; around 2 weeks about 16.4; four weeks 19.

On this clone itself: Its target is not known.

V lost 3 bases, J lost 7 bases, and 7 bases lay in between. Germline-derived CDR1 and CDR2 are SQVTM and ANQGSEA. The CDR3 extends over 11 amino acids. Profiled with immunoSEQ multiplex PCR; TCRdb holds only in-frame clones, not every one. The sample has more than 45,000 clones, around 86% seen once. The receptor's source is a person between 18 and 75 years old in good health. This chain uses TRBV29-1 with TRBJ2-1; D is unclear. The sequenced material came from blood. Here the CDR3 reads CSVDPENEQFF. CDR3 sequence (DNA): TGCAGCGTTGACCCGGAGAATGAGCAGTTCTTC.